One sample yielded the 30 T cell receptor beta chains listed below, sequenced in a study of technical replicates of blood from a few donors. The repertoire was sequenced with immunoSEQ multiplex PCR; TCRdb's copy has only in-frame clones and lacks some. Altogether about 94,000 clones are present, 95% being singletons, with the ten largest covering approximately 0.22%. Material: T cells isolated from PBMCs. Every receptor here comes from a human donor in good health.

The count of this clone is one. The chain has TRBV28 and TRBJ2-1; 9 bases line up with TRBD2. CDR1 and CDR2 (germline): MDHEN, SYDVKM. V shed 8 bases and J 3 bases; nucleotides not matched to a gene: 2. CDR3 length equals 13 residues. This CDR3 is CASLAGDYNEQFF. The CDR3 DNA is TGTGCCAGCTTAGCGGGAGACTACAATGAGCAGTTCTTC.

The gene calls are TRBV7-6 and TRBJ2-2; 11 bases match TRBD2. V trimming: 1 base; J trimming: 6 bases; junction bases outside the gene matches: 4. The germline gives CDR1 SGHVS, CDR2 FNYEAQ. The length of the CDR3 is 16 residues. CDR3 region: CASSLVAGGQSGELFF. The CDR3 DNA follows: TGTGCCAGCAGCTTAGTAGCGGGGGGGCAATCCGGGGAGCTGTTTTTT.

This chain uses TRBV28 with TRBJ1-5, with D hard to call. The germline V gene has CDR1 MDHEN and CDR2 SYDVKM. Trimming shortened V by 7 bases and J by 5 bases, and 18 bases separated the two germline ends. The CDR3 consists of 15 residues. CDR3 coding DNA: TGTGCCAGCACTTCCGGAGGGCGTCGGGATCAGCCCCAGCATTTT. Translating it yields CASTSGGRRDQPQHF. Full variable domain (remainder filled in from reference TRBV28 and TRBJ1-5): DVKVTQSSRYLVKRTGEKVFLECVQDMDHENMFWYRQDPGLGLRLIYFSYDVKMKEKGDIPEGYSVSREKKERFSLILESASTNQTSMYLCASTSGGRRDQPQHFGDGTRLSIL.

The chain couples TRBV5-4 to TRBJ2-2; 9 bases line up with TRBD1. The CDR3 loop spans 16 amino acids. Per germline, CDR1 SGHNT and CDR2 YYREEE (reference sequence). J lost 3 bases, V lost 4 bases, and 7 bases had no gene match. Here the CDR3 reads CASSLYTGGDTGELFF. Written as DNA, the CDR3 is TGTGCCAGCAGCCTATACACAGGGGGCGACACCGGGGAGCTGTTTTTT. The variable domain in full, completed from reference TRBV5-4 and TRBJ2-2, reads ETGVTQSPTHLIKTRGQQVTLRCSSQSGHNTVSWYQQALGQGPQFIFQYYREEENGRGNFPPRFSGLQFPNYSSELNVNALELDDSALYLCASSLYTGGDTGELFFGEGSRLTVL.

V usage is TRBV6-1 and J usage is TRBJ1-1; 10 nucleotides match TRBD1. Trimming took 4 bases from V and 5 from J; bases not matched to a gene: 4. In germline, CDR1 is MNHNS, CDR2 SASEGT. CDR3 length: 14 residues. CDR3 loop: CASSGGQGLTEAFF. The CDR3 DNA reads TGTGCCAGCAGTGGGGGACAGGGGTTGACTGAAGCTTTCTTT.

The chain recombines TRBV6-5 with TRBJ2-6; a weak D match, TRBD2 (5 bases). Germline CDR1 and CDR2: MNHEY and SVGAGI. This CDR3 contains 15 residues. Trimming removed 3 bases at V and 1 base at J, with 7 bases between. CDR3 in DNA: TGTGCCAGCAGTTATGGCGGGTCTGGGGCCAACGTCCTGACTTTC. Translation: CASSYGGSGANVLTF.

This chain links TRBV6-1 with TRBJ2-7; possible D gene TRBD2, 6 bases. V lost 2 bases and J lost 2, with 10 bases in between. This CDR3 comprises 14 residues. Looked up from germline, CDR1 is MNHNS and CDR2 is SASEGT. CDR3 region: CASSERGSAYEQYF. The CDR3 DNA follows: TGTGCCAGCAGTGAACGGGGGAGCGCCTACGAGCAGTACTTC.

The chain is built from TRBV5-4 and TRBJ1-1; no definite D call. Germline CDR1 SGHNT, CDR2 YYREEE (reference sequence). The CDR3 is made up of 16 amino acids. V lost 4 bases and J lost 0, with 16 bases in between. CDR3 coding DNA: TGTGCCAGCAGCACCGGTGGTCGGTCCATGAACACTGAAGCTTTCTTT. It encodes CASSTGGRSMNTEAFF.

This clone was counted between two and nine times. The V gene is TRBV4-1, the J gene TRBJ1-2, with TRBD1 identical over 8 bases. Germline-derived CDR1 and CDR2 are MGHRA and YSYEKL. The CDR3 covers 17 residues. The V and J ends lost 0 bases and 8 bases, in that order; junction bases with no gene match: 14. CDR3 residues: CASSQDRTGRRGMGYTF. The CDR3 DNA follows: TGCGCCAGCAGCCAAGACCGGACAGGGCGTCGCGGTATGGGCTACACCTTC.

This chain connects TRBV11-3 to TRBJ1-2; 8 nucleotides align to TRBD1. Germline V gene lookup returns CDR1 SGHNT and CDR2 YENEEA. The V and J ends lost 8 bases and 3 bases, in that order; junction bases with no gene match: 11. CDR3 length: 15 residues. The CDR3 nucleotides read TGTGCCAGCGGACAGGGTTCAGGATATGACTATGGCTACACCTTC. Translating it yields CASGQGSGYDYGYTF.

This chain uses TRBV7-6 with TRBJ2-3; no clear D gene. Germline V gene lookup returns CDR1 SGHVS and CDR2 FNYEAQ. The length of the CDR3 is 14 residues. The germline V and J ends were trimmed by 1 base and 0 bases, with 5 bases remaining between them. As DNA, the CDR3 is TGTGCCAGCAGCTTAGAGCCTAGCACAGATACGCAGTATTTT. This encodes CASSLEPSTDTQYF.

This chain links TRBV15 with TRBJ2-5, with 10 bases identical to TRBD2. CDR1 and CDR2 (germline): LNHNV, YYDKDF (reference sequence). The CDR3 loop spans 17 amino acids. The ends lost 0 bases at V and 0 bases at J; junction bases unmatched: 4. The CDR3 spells CATSRELAGTYQETQYF. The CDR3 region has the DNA TGTGCCACCAGCAGAGAACTAGCGGGGACGTACCAAGAGACCCAGTACTTC.

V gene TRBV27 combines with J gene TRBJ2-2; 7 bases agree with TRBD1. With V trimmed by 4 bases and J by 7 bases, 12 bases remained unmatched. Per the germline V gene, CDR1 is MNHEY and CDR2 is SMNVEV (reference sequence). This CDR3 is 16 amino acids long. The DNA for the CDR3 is TGTGCCAGCAGTTCTAGACAGGGCGATGGGAGCGGGGAGCTGTTTTTT. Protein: CASSSRQGDGSGELFF.

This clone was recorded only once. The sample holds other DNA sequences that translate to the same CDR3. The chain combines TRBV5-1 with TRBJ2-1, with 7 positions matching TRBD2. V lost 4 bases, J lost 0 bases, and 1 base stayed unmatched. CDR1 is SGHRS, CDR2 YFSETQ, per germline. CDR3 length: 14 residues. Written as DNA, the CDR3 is TGCGCCAGCAGCCCGGGGGGCTCCTACAATGAGCAGTTCTTC. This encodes CASSPGGSYNEQFF.

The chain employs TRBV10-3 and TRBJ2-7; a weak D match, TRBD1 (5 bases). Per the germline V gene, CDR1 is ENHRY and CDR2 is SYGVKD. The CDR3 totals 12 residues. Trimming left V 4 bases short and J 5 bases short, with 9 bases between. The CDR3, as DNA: TGTGCCATCAGTGGGAGACAGAACGAGCAGTACTTC. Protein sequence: CAISGRQNEQYF.

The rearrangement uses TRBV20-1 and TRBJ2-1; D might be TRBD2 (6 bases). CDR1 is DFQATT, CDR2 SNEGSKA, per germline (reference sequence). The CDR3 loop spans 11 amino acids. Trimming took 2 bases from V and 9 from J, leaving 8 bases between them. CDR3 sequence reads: CSARTSSEQFF. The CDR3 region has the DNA TGCAGTGCTAGAACTAGCAGTGAGCAGTTCTTC.

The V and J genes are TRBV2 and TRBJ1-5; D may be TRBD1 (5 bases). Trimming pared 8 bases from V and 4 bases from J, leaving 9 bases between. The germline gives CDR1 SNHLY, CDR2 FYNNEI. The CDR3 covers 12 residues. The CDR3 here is CASFRVNQPQHF. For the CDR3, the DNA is TGTGCCAGCTTCAGGGTAAATCAGCCCCAGCATTTT. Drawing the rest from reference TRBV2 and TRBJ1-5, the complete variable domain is EPEVTQTPSHQVTQMGQEVILRCVPISNHLYFYWYRQILGQKVEFLVSFYNNEISEKSEIFDDQFSVERPDGSNFTLKIRSTKLEDSAMYFCASFRVNQPQHFGDGTRLSIL.

Written as DNA, the CDR3 is TGTGCCAGCAGCCCTTACGGCAGGGTGAGGCAGCCCCAGCATTTT. Translated, it gives CASSPYGRVRQPQHF. The chain links TRBV28 to TRBJ1-5; perhaps TRBD1 as D (5 bases). The V end was cut by 6 bases, the J end by 7 bases, with 19 bases between. Germline CDR1 is MDHEN and CDR2 is SYDVKM. The CDR3 length is 15 residues.

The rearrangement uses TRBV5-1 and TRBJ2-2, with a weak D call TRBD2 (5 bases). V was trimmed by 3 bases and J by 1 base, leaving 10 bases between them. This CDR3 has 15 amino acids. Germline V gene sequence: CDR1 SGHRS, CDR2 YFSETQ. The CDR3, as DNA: TGCGCCAGCAGCTCTGAGGGTGGGAACACCGGGGAGCTGTTTTTT. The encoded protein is CASSSEGGNTGELFF.

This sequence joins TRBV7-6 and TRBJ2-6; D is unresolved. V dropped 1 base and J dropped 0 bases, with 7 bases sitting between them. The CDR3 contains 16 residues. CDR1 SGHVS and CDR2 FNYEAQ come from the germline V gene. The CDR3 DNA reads TGTGCCAGCAGCTTAGATGAAGCCTCTGGGGCCAACGTCCTGACTTTC. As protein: CASSLDEASGANVLTF.

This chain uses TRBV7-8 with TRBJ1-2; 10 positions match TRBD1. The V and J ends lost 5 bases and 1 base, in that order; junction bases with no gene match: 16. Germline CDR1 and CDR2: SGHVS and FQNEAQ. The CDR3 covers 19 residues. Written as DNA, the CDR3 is TGTGCCAGCAGCACCCAGACAGGGGGCCACAGCCCTCTTAACTATGGCTACACCTTC. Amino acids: CASSTQTGGHSPLNYGYTF.

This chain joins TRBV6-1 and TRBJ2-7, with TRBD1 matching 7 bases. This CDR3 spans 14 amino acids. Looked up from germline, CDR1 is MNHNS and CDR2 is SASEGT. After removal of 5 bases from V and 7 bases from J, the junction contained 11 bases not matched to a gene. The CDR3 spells CASSSLRGSWEQYF. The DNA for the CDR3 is TGTGCCAGCAGTTCGCTCAGGGGGAGTTGGGAGCAGTACTTC.

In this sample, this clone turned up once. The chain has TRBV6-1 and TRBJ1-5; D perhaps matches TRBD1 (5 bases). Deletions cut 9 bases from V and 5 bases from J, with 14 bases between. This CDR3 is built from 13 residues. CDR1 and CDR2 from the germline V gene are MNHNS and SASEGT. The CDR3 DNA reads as TGTGCCAGTACAGGCAGCTGGGATCAGCCCCAGCATTTT. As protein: CASTGSWDQPQHF.

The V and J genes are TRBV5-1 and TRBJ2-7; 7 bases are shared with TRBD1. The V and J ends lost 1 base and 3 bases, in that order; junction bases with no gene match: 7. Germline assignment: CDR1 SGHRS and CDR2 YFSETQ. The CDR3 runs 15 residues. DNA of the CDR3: TGCGCCAGCAGCTTGTGGGGTGGACAGGACTACGAGCAGTACTTC. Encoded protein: CASSLWGGQDYEQYF.

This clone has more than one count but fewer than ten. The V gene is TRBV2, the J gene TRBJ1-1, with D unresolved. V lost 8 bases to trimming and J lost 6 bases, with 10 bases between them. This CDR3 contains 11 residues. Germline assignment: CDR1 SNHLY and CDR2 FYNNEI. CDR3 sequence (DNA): TGTGCCAGCTCAGCGCAGTCTGAAGCTTTCTTT. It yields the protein CASSAQSEAFF.

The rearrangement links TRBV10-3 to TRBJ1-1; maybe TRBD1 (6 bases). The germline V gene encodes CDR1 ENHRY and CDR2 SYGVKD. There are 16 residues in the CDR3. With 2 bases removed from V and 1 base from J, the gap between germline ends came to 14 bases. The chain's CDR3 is CAISERGHDSNTEAFF. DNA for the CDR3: TGTGCCATCAGTGAGCGGGGACACGATTCGAACACTGAAGCTTTCTTT.

The CDR3 sequence: CASSHYEQYF. CDR3 nucleotides: TGTGCCAGCAGCCACTACGAGCAGTACTTC. This chain links TRBV28 with TRBJ2-7; unclear D gene. V shed 6 bases and J shed 3 bases, with 3 bases lying between them. The germline gives CDR1 MDHEN, CDR2 SYDVKM. This CDR3 has 10 residues.

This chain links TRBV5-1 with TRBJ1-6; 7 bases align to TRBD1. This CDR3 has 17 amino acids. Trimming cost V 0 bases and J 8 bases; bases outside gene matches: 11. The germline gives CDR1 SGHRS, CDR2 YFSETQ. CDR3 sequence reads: CASSLGLGTEFYSPLHF. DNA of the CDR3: TGCGCCAGCAGCTTGGGCCTCGGGACAGAATTTTATTCACCCCTCCACTTT.

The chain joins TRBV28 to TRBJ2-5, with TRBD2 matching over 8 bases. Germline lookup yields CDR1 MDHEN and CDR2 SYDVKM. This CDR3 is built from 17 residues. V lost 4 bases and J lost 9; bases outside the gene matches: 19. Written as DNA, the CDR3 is TGTGCCAGCAGTTCGCAAAAACTAGCGGTGGCTGTGCTGGCCCAGTACTTC. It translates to CASSSQKLAVAVLAQYF.

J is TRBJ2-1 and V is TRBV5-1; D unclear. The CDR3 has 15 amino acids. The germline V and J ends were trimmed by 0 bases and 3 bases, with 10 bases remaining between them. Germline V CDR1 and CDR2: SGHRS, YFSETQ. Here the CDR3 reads CASSLAFPSYNEQFF. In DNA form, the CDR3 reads TGCGCCAGCAGCTTGGCCTTCCCTAGCTACAATGAGCAGTTCTTC.